This T cell receptor beta chain is drawn from a study of T cell repertoires in cytomegalovirus infection. The germline gives CDR1 SGHAT, CDR2 FQNNGV. The CDR3 is 12 residues long. With V trimmed by 9 bases and J by 5 bases, 5 bases remained unmatched. TCRdb processed the reads anew with MiXCR; each CDR3 protein has one entry. Among more than 150,000 distinct CDR3 sequences listed, under 25% were seen once. This clonotype turned up a few times. This chain joins TRBV11-2 and TRBJ2-5; 8 bases map to TRBD2. The sequencing sample was made of PBMCs. The sequence derives from a human donor in good health (CMV status not recorded). Some clones in this sample may be carry-over from other donors' samples. The CDR3 loop is CASSREGETQYF. The CDR3 bases are TGTGCCAGTAGTCGGGAGGGGGAGACCCAGTACTTC.